These T cell receptor beta chains were read from a single sample in a study of Ad26.COV2.S vaccination and SARS-CoV-2 variants. Some clones are missing from TCRdb's copy, which holds only in-frame ones; the method was immunoSEQ multiplex PCR. Of around 500,000 clones listed, about 88% are singletons. Sequencing was performed on peripheral blood, taken in a trial of Ad26.COV2.S vaccine versus placebo. Receptor source: a person aged 18-65 years who received the Ad26.COV2.S COVID-19 vaccine or a placebo. Each CDR3 is given with its conserved first and last residue. Fields, in order: V gene, J gene, CDR3 protein.

TRBV6-2/TRBV6-3	TRBJ2-1	CASSSNFLVNNEQFF
TRBV7-8	TRBJ2-1	CASSLRGLAGGLSYNEQFF
TRBV5-6	TRBJ1-2	CASSLRVEGAPNTF
TRBV7-8	TRBJ2-5	CASSRKPLEYGTGWLETQYF
TRBV5-1	TRBJ1-4	CASSFLAGTGVEKLFF
TRBV18	TRBJ1-2	CASSPRTATNYGYTF
TRBV28	TRBJ1-2	CASSPSGGPYGYTF
TRBV29-1	TRBJ1-2	CSVESNYGYTF
TRBV25-1	TRBJ2-7	CASRDSTYEQYF
TRBV7-6	TRBJ1-1	CATKRAFF
TRBV3-1/TRBV3-2	TRBJ2-7	CASSLAARGYEQYF
TRBV5-1	TRBJ2-6	CASSQPPWSRTTGANVLTF
TRBV2	TRBJ2-5	CASTRVRQETQYF
TRBV19	TRBJ2-3	CASSEQASTDTQYF
TRBV7-8	TRBJ1-3	CASSLGNTIYF
TRBV11-2	TRBJ1-2	CASSLGRQGHYGYTF
TRBV19	TRBJ1-1	CASRDHMNTEAFF
TRBV2	TRBJ2-3	CASRWYVTDTQYF
TRBV19	TRBJ2-5	CASSQGSLAGGRRRETQYF
TRBV5-1	TRBJ1-2	CASSLGQGRVSNYGYTF
TRBV11-2	TRBJ1-4	CASSLAGRSNEKLFF
TRBV19	TRBJ1-1	CASSIGDILTEAFF
TRBV11-2	TRBJ1-2	CASSFSTGHGYTF
TRBV6-1	TRBJ1-6	CASSEAGYNSPLHF
TRBV28	TRBJ1-2	CASSPGTGSYGYTF
TRBV11-2	TRBJ1-2	CASSLNPGANYGYTF
TRBV14	TRBJ1-6	CASSQDIRTGGAYNSPLHF
TRBV7-8	TRBJ2-2	CASSHYRGRNTGELFF
TRBV28	TRBJ2-7	CASQSSYEQYF
TRBV7-2	TRBJ2-1	CASSLAGTGGYNEQFF
TRBV9	TRBJ2-1	CASSVAGTQWNEQFF
TRBV18	TRBJ1-2	CASSPTVANYGYTF
TRBV27	TRBJ2-1	CASSFVRSSFEQFF
TRBV18	TRBJ2-7	CASSPYVKSSYEQYF
TRBV2	TRBJ1-1	CASIGRVLSLDTEAFF
TRBV18	TRBJ1-2	CASSLAGTGNTFNYGYTF
TRBV28	TRBJ1-5	CASSPGNQPQHF
TRBV6-2/TRBV6-3	TRBJ1-5	CASSYRYRYSNQPQHF
TRBV18	TRBJ1-2	CASSPRQGGHGYTF
TRBV15	TRBJ2-4	CATSRESPNIQYF
TRBV4-2	TRBJ2-7	CASSQGPYEQYF
TRBV7-9	TRBJ2-7	CASSLEGLVGEQYF
TRBV18	TRBJ1-1	CASSPGQGGSEAFF
TRBV7-8	TRBJ2-7	CASSLTDRGLEQYF
TRBV5-1	TRBJ2-4	CASSWPQLRGKNIQYF
TRBV15	TRBJ2-1	CATSAAGPYNEQFF
TRBV10-3	TRBJ2-1	CAISETTGVYNEQFF
TRBV30	TRBJ1-4	CAWSAWEKLFF
TRBV18	TRBJ2-1	CASSTSGSFNEQFF
TRBV18	TRBJ2-7	CASSIGVAGLSYEQYF
TRBV28	TRBJ1-2	CASSLSTGGYTF
TRBV11-2	TRBJ2-4	CASSGRLAGEAKNIQYF
TRBV9	TRBJ2-6	CASSVPGANVLTF
TRBV28	TRBJ1-1	CASSQSGVGRTEAFF
TRBV5-1	TRBJ2-3	CASSPWTGISTDTQYF
TRBV11-2	TRBJ2-2	CASSPHQGTGGELFF